Each of the 5 T cell receptor beta chains below was sequenced from the same sample in a study of chemoradiotherapy in HPV16-positive cancers. Sequencing was performed with immunoSEQ multiplex PCR; in TCRdb, only in-frame clones are kept and a portion is missing. The sample shows 30,000 to 35,000 clones, around 83% of them seen only once. The source material was blood, sampled from a patient who underwent chemoradiotherapy. The origin of the receptors is a human donor with HPV-associated anogenital cancer.

CDR3 sequence: CASSLQTRSNIQYF. The CDR3 nucleotides read TGTGCCAGCAGCTTACAGACAAGATCAAACATTCAGTACTTC. The rearrangement joins TRBV11-1 to TRBJ2-4; D is undetermined. The CDR3 is 14 residues long. CDR1 is SGHAT, CDR2 FQDESV, per germline (reference sequence). V lost 2 bases to trimming and J lost 6 bases, with 11 bases between them.

This clone was seen only once. The chain joins TRBV7-9 to TRBJ1-6; D is unclear. This CDR3 has 14 amino acids. Germline CDR1 and CDR2: SEHNR and FQNEAQ (reference sequence). Trimming left V 5 bases short and J 4 bases short, with 9 bases between. CDR3 DNA: TGTGCCAGCAGCCCCACAGATTATAATTCACCCCTCCACTTT. It specifies CASSPTDYNSPLHF.

In its sample, this clone was seen a few times. The chain uses TRBV25-1 and TRBJ1-1; D is unclear. Trimming removed 5 bases from V and 1 base from J, with 11 bases in between. Germline CDR1 reads MGHDK; CDR2 reads SYGVNS. The CDR3 sequence is 14 residues long. CDR3 in DNA: TGTGCCAGCAGTTTGTGGGGTGCGAACACTGAAGCTTTCTTT. It codes for CASSLWGANTEAFF.

The chain joins TRBV10-3 to TRBJ1-2; D not resolved. Trimming removed 2 bases at V and 3 bases at J, with 7 bases between. CDR1 is ENHRY, CDR2 SYGVKD, per germline. This CDR3 comprises 13 residues. The CDR3 sequence is CAISEEEDYGYTF. The DNA for the CDR3 is TGTGCCATCAGTGAGGAGGAGGACTATGGCTACACCTTC.

This clone has only one observation. The gene calls are TRBV10-3 and TRBJ2-1; the match to TRBD2 covers 13 bases. The CDR3 contains 11 residues. V shed 10 bases and J 13 bases; nucleotides not matched to a gene: 4. Germline CDR1 ENHRY, CDR2 SYGVKD. The CDR3 reads CATGLAGTQFF. CDR3 nucleotide sequence: TGTGCCACGGGACTAGCGGGGACACAGTTCTTC.